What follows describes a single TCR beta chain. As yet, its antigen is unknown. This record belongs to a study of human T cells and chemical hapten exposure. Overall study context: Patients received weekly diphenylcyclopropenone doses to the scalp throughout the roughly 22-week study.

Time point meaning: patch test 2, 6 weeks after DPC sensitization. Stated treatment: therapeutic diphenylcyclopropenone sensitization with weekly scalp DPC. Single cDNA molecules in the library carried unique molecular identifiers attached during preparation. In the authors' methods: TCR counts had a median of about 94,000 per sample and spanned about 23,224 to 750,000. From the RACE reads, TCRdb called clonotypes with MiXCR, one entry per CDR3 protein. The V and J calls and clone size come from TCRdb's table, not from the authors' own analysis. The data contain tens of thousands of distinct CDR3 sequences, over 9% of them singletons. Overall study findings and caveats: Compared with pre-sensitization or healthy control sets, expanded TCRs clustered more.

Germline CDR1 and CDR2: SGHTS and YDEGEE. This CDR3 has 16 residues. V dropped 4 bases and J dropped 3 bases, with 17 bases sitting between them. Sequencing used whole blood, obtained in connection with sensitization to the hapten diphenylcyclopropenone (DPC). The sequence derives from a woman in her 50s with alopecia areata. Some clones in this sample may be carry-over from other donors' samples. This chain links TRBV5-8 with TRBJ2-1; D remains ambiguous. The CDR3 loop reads CASSTNPGHLYNEQFF. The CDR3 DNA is TGTGCCAGCAGCACCAACCCCGGCCACCTCTACAATGAGCAGTTCTTC. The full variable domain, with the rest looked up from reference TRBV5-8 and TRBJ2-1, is EAGVTQSPTHLIKTRGQQATLRCSPISGHTSVYWYQQALGLGLQFLLWYDEGEERNRGNFPPRFSGRQFPNYSSELNVNALELEDSALYLCASSTNPGHLYNEQFFGPGTRLTVL.